A selection of T cell receptor beta chains follows, all from one sample in a study of STAT3 mutations in large granular lymphocyte leukemia. Data came from immunoSEQ multiplex PCR; TCRdb stores just in-frame clones and leaves some out. The sample lists about 42,000 clones, about three quarters occurring once. The source material was PBMCs. The receptors originated from a human donor with T large granular lymphocyte leukemia. Some clones in this sample may be carry-over from other donors' samples. Both conserved end residues are trimmed from each CDR3.

j_call	v_call	cdr3_aa
TRBJ2-3	TRBV7-2	ASSFYRGGADTQY
TRBJ1-1	TRBV5-4	ASSRTGTGNTEAF
TRBJ2-2	TRBV6-1	ASRGVWNTGELF
TRBJ1-1	TRBV18	ASSPGSGGNTEAF
TRBJ1-6	TRBV30	ASTGGGNSPLH
TRBJ1-2	TRBV27	ASKGLGQGEVYGYT
TRBJ1-3	TRBV5-1	ASRSHRGQGNTIY
TRBJ1-4	TRBV6-6	ASSPTHGNEKLF
TRBJ2-1	TRBV5-1	ASSVTGSPGGEQF
TRBJ1-1	TRBV19	ASSIPQRREMAEAF
TRBJ1-1	TRBV7-2	ASSLGWVAQNTEAF
TRBJ2-7	TRBV15	ATSRDAGGGYEQY
TRBJ1-1	TRBV30	AFTGTLNTEAF
TRBJ1-1	TRBV30	AWSTPGEAF
TRBJ1-2	TRBV28	ASRTGTVYGYT
TRBJ1-1	TRBV30	AWRLQGTEAF
TRBJ2-5	TRBV28	ASSSGRQGEAATQY
TRBJ2-3	TRBV10-3	ATTGRSVGSTDTQY
TRBJ2-3	TRBV9	ASSVGRFAPDTQY
TRBJ2-1	TRBV7-9	ASSLGLTSGVPNEQF
TRBJ1-5	TRBV10-3	AISEYPQPQH
TRBJ1-2	TRBV2	ASSEDGSYGYT
TRBJ1-5	TRBV28	ASSFRGHGQPQH
TRBJ2-5	TRBV7-2	ASSLDRRGRRETQY
TRBJ2-7	TRBV30	AWSLGTATYEQY
TRBJ1-4	TRBV5-6	ASSLAGLGDEKLF
TRBJ1-6	TRBV15	ATSSTRGQGRNSPLH
TRBJ2-1	TRBV5-1	ASSFLAGELPEQF
TRBJ2-1	TRBV7-2	ASSLETGYNEQF
TRBJ1-6	TRBV5-5	ASSPGGVVSPLH
TRBJ2-5	TRBV7-2	ASSLAVLGQETQY
TRBJ1-2	TRBV5-4	ASSFWTGGSGYT
TRBJ1-2	TRBV15	ATSRELGGDYGYT
TRBJ1-5	TRBV19	ASRKDSSSNQPQH
TRBJ2-1	TRBV13	ASSPWAGESYNEQF
TRBJ2-1	TRBV4-3	ASAEELANEQF
TRBJ1-3	TRBV5-4	ASSLVGGSGNTIY
TRBJ1-5	TRBV11-2	ASSAAGNQPQH
TRBJ1-6	TRBV10-3	AISLGDGSNSPLH
TRBJ1-2	TRBV29-1	SVESQFGYGYT
TRBJ1-5	TRBV19	ASSIYDSSNQPQH
TRBJ2-5	TRBV14	ASSPFMGEVAQY
TRBJ1-6	TRBV7-9	ASSLSSYNSPLH
TRBJ2-1	TRBV4-1	ASSQNRDPYNEQF
TRBJ2-7	TRBV6-4	ASGVRQVVDEQY
TRBJ1-6	TRBV7-9	ASSPGPGRSSPLH
TRBJ2-7	TRBV18	ASQQEPGQGIEQY
TRBJ2-3	TRBV30	AWGRFDILTDTQY
TRBJ2-6	TRBV7-2	ASSSSRDSSASLT
TRBJ2-3	TRBV7-2	ASSQQRGTDTQY
TRBJ2-4	TRBV18	ASSPLAGTPKNIQY
TRBJ1-2	TRBV6-5	ATTITGQGVHGYT
TRBJ2-3	TRBV25-1	ASSRDRNTQY
TRBJ1-6	TRBV9	ASSVEGTGTRALH